This T cell receptor beta chain derives from a study of blood T cell repertoires in COVID-19. The germline V gene has CDR1 KGHDR and CDR2 SFDVKD. This CDR3 is built from 14 residues. The V gene end was trimmed by 6 bases and the J gene end by 4 bases; junction bases not matched to a gene: 5. Repertoires were generated with immunoSEQ multiplex PCR, while TCRdb's copy carries only in-frame clones and drops some. The sample carries hundreds of thousands of clones, more than 90% recorded once. The sample comprised PBMCs or T cells enriched from blood (not recorded which). This TCR was recovered from a man aged 55 to 70 who had recovered from COVID-19. This sequence joins TRBV24-1 and TRBJ1-1; 9 bases fit TRBD1. CDR3 in DNA: TGTGCCACCAGTTCACAGGGGGCGTCCACTGAAGCTTTCTTT. Translation: CATSSQGASTEAFF.